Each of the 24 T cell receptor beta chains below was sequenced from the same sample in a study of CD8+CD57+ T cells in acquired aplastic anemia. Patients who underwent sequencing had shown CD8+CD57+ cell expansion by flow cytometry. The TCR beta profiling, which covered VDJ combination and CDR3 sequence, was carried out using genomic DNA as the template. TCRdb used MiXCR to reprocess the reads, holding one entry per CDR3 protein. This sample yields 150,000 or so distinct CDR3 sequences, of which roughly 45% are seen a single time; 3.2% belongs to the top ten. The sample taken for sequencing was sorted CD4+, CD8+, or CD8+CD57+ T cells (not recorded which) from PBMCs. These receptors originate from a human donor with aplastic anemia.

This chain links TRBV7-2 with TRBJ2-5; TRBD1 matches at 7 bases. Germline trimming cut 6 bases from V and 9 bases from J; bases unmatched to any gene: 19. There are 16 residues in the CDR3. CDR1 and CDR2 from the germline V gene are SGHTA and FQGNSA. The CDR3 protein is CASSAHTGTEDQPQYF. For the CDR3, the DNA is TGTGCCAGCAGTGCCCATACCGGGACAGAGGATCAGCCCCAGTACTTC. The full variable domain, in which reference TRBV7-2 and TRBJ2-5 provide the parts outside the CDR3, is GAGVSQSPSNKVTEKGKDVELRCDPISGHTALYWYRQSLGQGLEFLIYFQGNSAPDKSGLPSDRFSAERTGGSVSTLTIQRTQQEDSAVYLCASSAHTGTEDQPQYFGPGTRLLVL.

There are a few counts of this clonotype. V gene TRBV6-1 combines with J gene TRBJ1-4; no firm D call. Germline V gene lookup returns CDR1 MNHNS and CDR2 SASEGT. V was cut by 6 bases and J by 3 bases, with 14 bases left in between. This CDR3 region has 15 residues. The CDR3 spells CASRKSRTPNEKLFF. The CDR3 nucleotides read TGTGCCAGCAGGAAGAGCCGGACCCCTAATGAAAAACTGTTTTTT.

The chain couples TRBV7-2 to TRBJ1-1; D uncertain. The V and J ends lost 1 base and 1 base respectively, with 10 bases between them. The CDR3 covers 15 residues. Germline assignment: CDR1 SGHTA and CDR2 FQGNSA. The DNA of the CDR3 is TGTGCCAGCAGCTTAGTAAGGGAGGCGAACACTGAAGCTTTCTTT. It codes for CASSLVREANTEAFF.

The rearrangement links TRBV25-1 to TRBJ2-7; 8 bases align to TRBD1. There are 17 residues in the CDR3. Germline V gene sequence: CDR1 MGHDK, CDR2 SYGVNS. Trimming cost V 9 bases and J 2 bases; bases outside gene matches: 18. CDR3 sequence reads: CASSIKATRTGPYEQYF. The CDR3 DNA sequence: TGTGCCAGTAGTATAAAGGCAACGAGGACAGGGCCCTACGAGCAGTACTTC.

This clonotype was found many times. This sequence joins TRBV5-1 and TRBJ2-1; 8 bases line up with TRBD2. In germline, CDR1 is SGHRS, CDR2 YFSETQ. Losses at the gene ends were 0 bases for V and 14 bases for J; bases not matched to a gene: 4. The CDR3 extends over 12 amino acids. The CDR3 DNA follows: TGCGCCAGCAGCTTGGCGGGGCGGGAGGAGTTCTTC. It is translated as CASSLAGREEFF.

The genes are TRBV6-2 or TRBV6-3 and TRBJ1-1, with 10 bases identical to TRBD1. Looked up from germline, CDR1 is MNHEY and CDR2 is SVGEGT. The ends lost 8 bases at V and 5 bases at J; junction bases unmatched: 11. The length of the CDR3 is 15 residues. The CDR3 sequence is CASVGGGTGETEAFF. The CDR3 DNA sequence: TGTGCCAGCGTCGGAGGCGGGACAGGGGAAACTGAAGCTTTCTTT.

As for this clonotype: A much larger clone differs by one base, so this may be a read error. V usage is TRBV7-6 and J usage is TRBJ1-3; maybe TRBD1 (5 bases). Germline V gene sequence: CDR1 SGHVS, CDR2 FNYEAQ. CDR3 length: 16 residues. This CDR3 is CASSLAGGGTGNTIHF. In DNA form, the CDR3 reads TGTGCCAGCAGCTTAGCTGGGGGGGGGACTGGAAACACCATACATTTT.

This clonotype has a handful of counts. CDR3 sequence (DNA): TGCAGCGCCGTTCAGGGGTTCGAGACCCAGTACTTC. This codes for CSAVQGFETQYF. This chain uses TRBV29-1 with TRBJ2-5; D may be TRBD1 (6 bases). The CDR3 extends over 12 amino acids. Germline CDR1 reads SQVTM; CDR2 reads ANQGSEA. Trimming removed 7 bases from V and 5 bases from J, with 14 bases in between.

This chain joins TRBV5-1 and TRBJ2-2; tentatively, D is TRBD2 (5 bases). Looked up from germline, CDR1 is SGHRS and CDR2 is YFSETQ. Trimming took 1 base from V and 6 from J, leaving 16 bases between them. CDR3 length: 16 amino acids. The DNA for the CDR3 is TGCGCCAGCAGCTTGTTTGGGGAGTATAAGGCCGGGGAGCTGTTTTTT. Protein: CASSLFGEYKAGELFF.

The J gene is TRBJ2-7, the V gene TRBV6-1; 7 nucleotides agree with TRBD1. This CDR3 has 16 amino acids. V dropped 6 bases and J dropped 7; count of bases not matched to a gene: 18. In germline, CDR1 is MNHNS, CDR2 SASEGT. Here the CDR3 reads CASSLRRGRPLGEQYF. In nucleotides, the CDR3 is TGTGCCAGCAGCTTGCGAAGGGGGCGTCCCCTGGGAGAGCAGTACTTC.

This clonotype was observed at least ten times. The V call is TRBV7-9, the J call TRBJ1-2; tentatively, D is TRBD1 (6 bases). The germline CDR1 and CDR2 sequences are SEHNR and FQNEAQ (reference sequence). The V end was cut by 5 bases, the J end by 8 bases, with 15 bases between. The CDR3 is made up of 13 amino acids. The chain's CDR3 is CASSQQGTGGYTF. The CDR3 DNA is TGTGCCAGCAGCCAACAGGGAACAGGGGGCTACACCTTC.

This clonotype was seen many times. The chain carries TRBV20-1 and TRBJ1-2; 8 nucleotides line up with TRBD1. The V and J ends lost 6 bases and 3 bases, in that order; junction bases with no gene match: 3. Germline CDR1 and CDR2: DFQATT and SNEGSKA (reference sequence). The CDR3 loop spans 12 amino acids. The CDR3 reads CSATDRDYGYTF. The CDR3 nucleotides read TGCAGTGCCACGGACAGGGACTATGGCTACACCTTC.

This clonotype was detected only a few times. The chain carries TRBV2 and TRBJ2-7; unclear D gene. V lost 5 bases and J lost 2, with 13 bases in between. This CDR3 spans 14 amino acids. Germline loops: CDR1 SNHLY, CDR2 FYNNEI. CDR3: CASSSPDSPYEQYF. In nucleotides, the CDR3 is TGTGCCAGCAGTAGTCCAGATAGTCCCTACGAGCAGTACTTC.

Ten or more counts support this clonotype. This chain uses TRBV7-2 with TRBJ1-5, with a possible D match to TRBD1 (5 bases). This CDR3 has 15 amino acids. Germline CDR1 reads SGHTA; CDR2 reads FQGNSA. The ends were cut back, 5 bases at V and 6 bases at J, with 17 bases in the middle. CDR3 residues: CASSPQTGPRQPQHF. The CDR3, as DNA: TGTGCCAGCAGCCCCCAGACGGGACCGCGTCAGCCCCAGCATTTT.

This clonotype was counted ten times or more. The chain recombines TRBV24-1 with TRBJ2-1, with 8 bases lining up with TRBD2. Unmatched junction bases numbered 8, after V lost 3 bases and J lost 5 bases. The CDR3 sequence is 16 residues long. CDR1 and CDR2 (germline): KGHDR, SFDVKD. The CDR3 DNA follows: TGTGCCACCAGTGATAGGTCGGGAGGGCCTAACAATGAGCAGTTCTTC. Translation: CATSDRSGGPNNEQFF.

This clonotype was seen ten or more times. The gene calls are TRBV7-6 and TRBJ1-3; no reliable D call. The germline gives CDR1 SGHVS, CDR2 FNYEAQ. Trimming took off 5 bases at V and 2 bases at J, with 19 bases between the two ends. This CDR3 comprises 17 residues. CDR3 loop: CASSRGRWDGPGNTIYF. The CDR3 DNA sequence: TGTGCCAGCAGCCGTGGACGGTGGGATGGGCCTGGAAACACCATATATTTT.

CDR3 in DNA: TGTGCCAGCAGCTTGTCAGGGGAAGAGACCCAGTACTTC. Amino acid sequence: CASSLSGEETQYF. V is TRBV7-2 and J is TRBJ2-5; D may be TRBD1 (6 bases). CDR1 and CDR2 (germline): SGHTA, FQGNSA. Between the trimmed V and J ends, which lost 3 bases and 3 bases, there was a span of 8 bases. This CDR3 comprises 13 residues.

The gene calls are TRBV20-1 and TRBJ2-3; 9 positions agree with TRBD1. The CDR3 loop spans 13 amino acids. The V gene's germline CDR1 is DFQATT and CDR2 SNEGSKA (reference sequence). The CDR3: CMGGQGGTDTQYF. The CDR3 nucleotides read TGCATGGGGGGACAGGGAGGAACAGATACGCAGTATTTT.

CDR3 sequence reads: CATSDLRDAWICGYTF. CDR3 in DNA: TGTGCCACCAGTGATTTGCGGGACGCATGGATTTGTGGCTACACCTTC. The chain joins TRBV24-1 to TRBJ1-2; maybe TRBD1 (5 bases). The CDR3 is 16 amino acids. The ends were cut back, 0 bases at V and 7 bases at J, with 17 bases in the middle. The germline V gene has CDR1 KGHDR and CDR2 SFDVKD.

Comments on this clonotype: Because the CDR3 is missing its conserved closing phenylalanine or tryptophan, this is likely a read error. The CDR3 reads CASSSVSGGHYGYTL. DNA for the CDR3: TGTGCCAGCAGTTCCGTCTCGGGGGGGCACTATGGCTACACCCTC. V gene TRBV12-3 or TRBV12-4 combines with J gene TRBJ1-2; tentative D call: TRBD1 (6 bases). This CDR3 region has 15 residues. With 4 bases removed from V and 3 bases from J, the gap between germline ends came to 15 bases.

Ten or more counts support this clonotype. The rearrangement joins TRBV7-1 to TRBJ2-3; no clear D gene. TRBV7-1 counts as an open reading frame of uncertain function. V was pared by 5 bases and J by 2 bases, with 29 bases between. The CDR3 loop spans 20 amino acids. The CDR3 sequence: CASSPGDTYQILPYTDTQYF. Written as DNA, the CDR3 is TGTGCCAGCAGCCCAGGAGACACTTACCAAATACTCCCATACACAGATACGCAGTATTTT.

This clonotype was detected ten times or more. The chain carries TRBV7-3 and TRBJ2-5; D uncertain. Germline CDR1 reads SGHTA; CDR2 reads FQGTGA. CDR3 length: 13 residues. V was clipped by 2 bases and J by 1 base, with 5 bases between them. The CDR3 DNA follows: TGTGCCAGCAGCTTAGTCCCCCAAGAGACCCAGTACTTC. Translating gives CASSLVPQETQYF. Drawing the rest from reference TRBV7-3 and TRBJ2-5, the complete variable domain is GAGVSQTPSNKVTEKGKYVELRCDPISGHTALYWYRQSLGQGPEFLIYFQGTGAADDSGLPNDRFFAVRPEGSVSTLKIQRTERGDSAVYLCASSLVPQETQYFGPGTRLLVL.

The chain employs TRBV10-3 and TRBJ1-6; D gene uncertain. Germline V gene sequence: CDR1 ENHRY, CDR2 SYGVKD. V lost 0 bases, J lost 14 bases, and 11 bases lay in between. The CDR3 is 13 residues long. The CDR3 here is CAISESERRALHF. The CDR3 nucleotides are TGTGCCATCAGTGAGTCCGAGCGGCGGGCCCTCCACTTT.

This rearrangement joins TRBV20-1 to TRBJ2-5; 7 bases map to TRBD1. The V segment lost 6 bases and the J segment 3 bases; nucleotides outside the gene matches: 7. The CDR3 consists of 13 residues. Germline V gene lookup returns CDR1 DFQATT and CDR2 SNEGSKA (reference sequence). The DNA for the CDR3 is TGCAGTGCAGAGGGACAGCTGGAAGAGACCCAGTACTTC. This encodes CSAEGQLEETQYF.